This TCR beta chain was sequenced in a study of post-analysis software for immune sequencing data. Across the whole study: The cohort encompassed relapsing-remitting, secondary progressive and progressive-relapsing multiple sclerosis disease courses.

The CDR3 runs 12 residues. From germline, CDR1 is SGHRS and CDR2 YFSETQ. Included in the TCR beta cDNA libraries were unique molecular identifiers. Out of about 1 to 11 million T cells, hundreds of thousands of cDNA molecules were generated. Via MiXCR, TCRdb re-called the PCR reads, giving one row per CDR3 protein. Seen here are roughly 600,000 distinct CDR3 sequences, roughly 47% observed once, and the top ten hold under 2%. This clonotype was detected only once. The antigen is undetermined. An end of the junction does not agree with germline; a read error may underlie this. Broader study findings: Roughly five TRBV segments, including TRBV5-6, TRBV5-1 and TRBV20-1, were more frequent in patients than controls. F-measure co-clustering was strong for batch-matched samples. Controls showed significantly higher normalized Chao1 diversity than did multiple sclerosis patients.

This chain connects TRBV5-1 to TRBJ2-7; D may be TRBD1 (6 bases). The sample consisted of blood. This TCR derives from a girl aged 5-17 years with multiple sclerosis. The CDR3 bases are TGCGCCAGCAGCTTGGAGGGGGACGAGCGGTACTTC. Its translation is CASSLEGDERYF.